This TCR beta chain was observed in a study of spatial heterogeneity in lung cancer. Study observations and caveats: In tumors, expanded intratumoral alpha and beta TCR counts tracked mutation counts.

This clonotype was counted at least ten times. Its target is unknown. TCRdb analysed the 5' RACE reads with MiXCR anew, one entry per CDR3 protein. The sample lists over 7,500 distinct CDR3 sequences, 2.9% occurring once. Time point indicated: sample taken at primary tumor resection. A total of roughly 72 untreated early-stage non-small cell lung cancer patients served as donors. CDR3 length equals 13 residues. Trimming removed 2 bases at V and 16 bases at J, with 21 bases between. Germline V gene lookup returns CDR1 GTSNPN and CDR2 SVGIG (reference sequence). V usage is TRBV30 and J usage is TRBJ1-3; weak D call: TRBD1 (5 bases). The source material was lung tumor tissue, sampled at surgery. This receptor was obtained from a male donor with early-stage non-small cell lung cancer. The CDR3 spells CAWSIQVGALSYF. The DNA of the CDR3 is TGTGCCTGGAGTATCCAAGTCGGGGCCTTGTCCTATTTT.